The 15 T cell receptor beta chains presented below share a single source sample, sequenced in a study of T-cell reconstitution after alpha-beta-depleted transplantation in children. This sample's TCRbeta library carried unique molecular identifier barcodes. Using its own MiXCR run on the PCR reads, TCRdb lists one record per CDR3 protein. The sample consists of 700,000 to 950,000 distinct CDR3 sequences, roughly 15% of them appearing once. The input for sequencing was PBMCs, mostly from graft donor cells, taken 360 days after TCRalphabeta/CD19-depleted stem cell transplant. Source of these receptors: a male patient between 5 and 17 years old who had a stem cell transplant for acute lymphoblastic leukemia, so the T cells may come from the graft donor.

A remark on this clonotype: This may be a read error: a much more frequent sequence differs by one nucleotide. The chain is built from TRBV9 and TRBJ1-1; D gene ambiguous. CDR3 size: 15 residues. V was cut by 4 bases and J by 2 bases, with 15 bases left in between. The germline CDR1 and CDR2 sequences are SGDLS and YYNGEE. DNA of the CDR3: TGTGCCAGCAGCATCACCGGGATGGACAACACTGAAGCTTTCTTT. As protein: CASSITGMDNTEAFF.

The table lists this clonotype with a few counts. This chain joins TRBV7-9 and TRBJ1-2; the match to TRBD1 covers 7 bases. Germline CDR1 and CDR2: SEHNR and FQNEAQ (reference sequence). V gave up 5 bases and J gave up 5 bases; unmatched junction bases: 11. The CDR3 sequence is 15 residues long. Written as DNA, the CDR3 is TGTGCCAGCAGCACGGGCCGGGACAGACGGTATGGCTACACCTTC. Translated: CASSTGRDRRYGYTF.

This clonotype was observed a few times. The rearrangement links TRBV4-1 to TRBJ2-2; weak D call: TRBD1 (5 bases). The V and J ends lost 0 bases and 3 bases respectively, with 8 bases between them. The CDR3 is made up of 15 amino acids. Germline CDR1 reads MGHRA; CDR2 reads YSYEKL. For the CDR3, the DNA is TGCGCCAGCAGCCAAGATCCAGGGCACACCGGGGAGCTGTTTTTT. Protein sequence: CASSQDPGHTGELFF.

For the CDR3, the DNA is TGCGCCAGCAGCCAACAAGCGACGTGGACTGAAGCTTTCTTT. This gives the protein CASSQQATWTEAFF. The chain recombines TRBV4-1 with TRBJ1-1; D is ambiguous. V lost 2 bases and J 5 bases, leaving 12 bases between the germline ends. This CDR3 is built from 14 residues. Germline V gene data show CDR1 as MGHRA and CDR2 as YSYEKL.

This clonotype showed up many times. V gene TRBV7-8 combines with J gene TRBJ1-2; 9 nucleotides match TRBD1. V lost 5 bases and J lost 4; bases outside the gene matches: 5. Germline assignment: CDR1 SGHVS and CDR2 FQNEAQ. This CDR3 has 14 residues. For the CDR3, the DNA is TGTGCCAGCAGCCCACAGGGGGCGACCTATGGCTACACCTTC. Residues: CASSPQGATYGYTF.

This clonotype appeared a few times. The chain recombines TRBV20-1 with TRBJ2-6, with D uncertain. The V and J ends lost 3 bases and 1 base respectively, with 4 bases between them. The CDR3 runs to 13 residues. Germline loops: CDR1 DFQATT, CDR2 SNEGSKA (reference sequence). CDR3 coding DNA: TGCAGTGCTAGGGTATCTGGGGCCAACGTCCTGACTTTC. Residues: CSARVSGANVLTF.

The chain links TRBV5-5 to TRBJ1-1, with a weak D call TRBD1 (6 bases). The CDR3 is 16 amino acids. V was pared by 2 bases and J by 5 bases, with 19 bases between. The germline V gene has CDR1 SGHKS and CDR2 YYEKEE (reference sequence). This chain's CDR3 is CASSFRGGWGGTEAFF. The DNA of the CDR3 is TGTGCCAGCAGCTTCAGGGGCGGCTGGGGGGGGACTGAAGCTTTCTTT.

This clonotype was counted only a few times. This chain uses TRBV5-1 with TRBJ2-1, with D possibly matching TRBD2 (7 bases). V lost 4 bases to trimming and J lost 1 base, with 24 bases between them. The CDR3 runs 19 residues. Per germline, CDR1 SGHRS and CDR2 YFSETQ. CDR3 sequence reads: CASSPRGGAGPLSYNEQFF. The DNA of the CDR3 is TGCGCCAGCAGCCCAAGAGGGGGGGCGGGACCCCTTTCCTACAATGAGCAGTTCTTC. Filled out from reference TRBV5-1 and TRBJ2-1, the complete variable domain reads KAGVTQTPRYLIKTRGQQVTLSCSPISGHRSVSWYQQTPGQGLQFLFEYFSETQRNKGNFPGRFSGRQFSNSRSEMNVSTLELGDSALYLCASSPRGGAGPLSYNEQFFGPGTRLTVL.

DNA of the CDR3: TGCAGTGCTAGTCTTGTTGGTCCCCCCGCACTACGGACCCAGTACTTC. Its protein is CSASLVGPPALRTQYF. The chain is built from TRBV20-1 and TRBJ2-5; D not resolved. This CDR3 contains 16 residues. CDR1 is DFQATT and CDR2 is SNEGSKA in the germline V gene (reference sequence). Deletions cut 3 bases from V and 7 bases from J, with 24 bases between.

In this sample, this clonotype turned up many times. The chain combines TRBV2 with TRBJ2-1; perhaps TRBD2 as D (5 bases). V was pared by 3 bases and J by 0 bases, with 9 bases between. Germline CDR1 and CDR2: SNHLY and FYNNEI. The CDR3 is 15 amino acids. The DNA of the CDR3 is TGTGCCAGCAGTGATATAGCGAGCTCCTACAATGAGCAGTTCTTC. Its protein product is CASSDIASSYNEQFF.

This clonotype showed up just a few times. This chain connects TRBV11-2 to TRBJ2-4; TRBD2 matches at 12 bases. The germline V gene has CDR1 SGHAT and CDR2 FQNNGV. The CDR3 sequence is 15 residues long. V was clipped by 3 bases and J by 9 bases; unmatched bases: 6. DNA for the CDR3: TGTGCCAGCAGCTTTCAGACTAGCGGGAGCATCATTCAGTACTTC. Its protein is CASSFQTSGSIIQYF. Based on the CDR3 plus reference TRBV11-2 and TRBJ2-4, the full variable domain is EAGVAQSPRYKIIEKRQSVAFWCNPISGHATLYWYQQILGQGPKLLIQFQNNGVVDDSQLPKDRFSAERLKGVDSTLKIQPAKLEDSAVYLCASSFQTSGSIIQYFGAGTRLSVL.

This sequence joins TRBV4-1 and TRBJ1-5; no firm D call. Germline CDR1 reads MGHRA; CDR2 reads YSYEKL. The CDR3 totals 15 residues. V gave up 0 bases and J gave up 5 bases, with 11 bases separating them. CDR3 region: CASSQDHLPDQPQHF. CDR3 nucleotide sequence: TGCGCCAGCAGCCAAGACCATTTACCCGATCAGCCCCAGCATTTT.

There are a few counts of this clonotype. The rearrangement joins TRBV5-1 to TRBJ2-1; 16 bases fit TRBD2. The CDR3 runs to 15 residues. V shed 7 bases, J shed 8 bases, and the junction held 6 bases outside the gene matches. CDR1 is SGHRS, CDR2 YFSETQ, per germline. In DNA, the CDR3 is TGCGCCAGCGCCCACGGGACTAGCGGGAGGGATGAGCAGTTCTTC. It encodes CASAHGTSGRDEQFF.

This chain joins TRBV4-1 and TRBJ2-1, with D perhaps TRBD1 or TRBD2 (5 bases each). Germline CDR1 MGHRA, CDR2 YSYEKL. This CDR3 contains 14 residues. The ends were cut back, 3 bases at V and 5 bases at J, with 11 bases in the middle. CDR3 protein: CASSQVGTDNEQFF. For the CDR3, the DNA is TGCGCCAGCAGCCAGGTCGGGACGGACAATGAGCAGTTCTTC.

This clonotype was observed at least ten times. This sequence joins TRBV11-2 and TRBJ2-1; the match to TRBD2 covers 10 bases. Germline assignment: CDR1 SGHAT and CDR2 FQNNGV. The CDR3 runs to 16 residues. The ends lost 3 bases at V and 3 bases at J; junction bases unmatched: 5. CDR3 protein: CASSLASGRGYNEQFF. CDR3 nucleotide sequence: TGTGCCAGCAGCTTGGCTAGCGGGAGAGGCTACAATGAGCAGTTCTTC. Drawing the rest from reference TRBV11-2 and TRBJ2-1, the complete variable domain is EAGVAQSPRYKIIEKRQSVAFWCNPISGHATLYWYQQILGQGPKLLIQFQNNGVVDDSQLPKDRFSAERLKGVDSTLKIQPAKLEDSAVYLCASSLASGRGYNEQFFGPGTRLTVL.